A single sample is the source of the 5 T cell receptor beta chains below, sequenced in a study of cytomegalovirus exposure and HLA in healthy donors. 13 Jbeta primers and 60 Vbeta primers were used for the PCR. Produced via immunoSEQ multiplex PCR; TCRdb's table is partial and in-frame only. The repertoire includes 90,000 to 120,000 clones, 10% of them detected once, and 5% to 6.5% sits in the top ten. The specimen sequenced was PBMCs. These receptors originate from a man in his forties or fifties in good health and CMV-seropositive.

The chain combines TRBV5-6 with TRBJ2-7, with a weak D call TRBD1 (7 bases). There are 15 residues in the CDR3. The V gene's germline CDR1 is SGHDT and CDR2 YYEEEE. The V end was cut by 4 bases, the J end by 3 bases, with 17 bases between. The CDR3 bases are TGTGCCAGCAGCGCGGGACAGACAAAAATCTACGAGCAGTACTTC. Amino acid sequence: CASSAGQTKIYEQYF.

The V call is TRBV4-3, the J call TRBJ2-7; TRBD2 matches 7 bases. With 3 bases clipped from V and 2 bases from J, the junction kept 4 bases outside the gene matches. Germline values: CDR1 LGHNA, CDR2 YSLEER. CDR3 length: 14 residues. The CDR3 bases are TGCGCCAGCAGCCAGGCAGCGGGACCCTACGAGCAGTACTTC. This gives the protein CASSQAAGPYEQYF.

The rearrangement joins TRBV6-6 to TRBJ2-2, with a weak D call TRBD2 (6 bases). Germline CDR1 is MNHNY and CDR2 is SVGAGI (reference sequence). The CDR3 is 16 amino acids. Trimming removed 1 base from V and 5 bases from J, with 14 bases in between. CDR3 protein: CASSYFGGLPTGELFF. The CDR3, as DNA: TGTGCCAGCAGTTACTTCGGGGGACTTCCTACCGGGGAGCTGTTTTTT.

V gene TRBV9 combines with J gene TRBJ2-1, with 7 bases aligning to TRBD2. The length of the CDR3 is 16 residues. Trimming at V came to 0 bases and at J to 5 bases, leaving 8 bases not matched to a gene. The V gene's germline CDR1 is SGDLS and CDR2 YYNGEE. The DNA of the CDR3 is TGTGCCAGCAGCGTAGAGGAAGCGGGATGGAACAATGAGCAGTTCTTC. Its translation is CASSVEEAGWNNEQFF.

The V and J genes are TRBV5-5 and TRBJ1-1, with 8 bases identical to TRBD1. The germline gives CDR1 SGHKS, CDR2 YYEKEE (reference sequence). The J segment lost 3 bases and the V segment lost 2 bases, leaving 6 bases of the junction unmatched. This CDR3 is 15 amino acids long. The CDR3 here is CASSFRQGRDTEAFF. In DNA, the CDR3 is TGTGCCAGCAGCTTTCGACAGGGGCGGGACACTGAAGCTTTCTTT.